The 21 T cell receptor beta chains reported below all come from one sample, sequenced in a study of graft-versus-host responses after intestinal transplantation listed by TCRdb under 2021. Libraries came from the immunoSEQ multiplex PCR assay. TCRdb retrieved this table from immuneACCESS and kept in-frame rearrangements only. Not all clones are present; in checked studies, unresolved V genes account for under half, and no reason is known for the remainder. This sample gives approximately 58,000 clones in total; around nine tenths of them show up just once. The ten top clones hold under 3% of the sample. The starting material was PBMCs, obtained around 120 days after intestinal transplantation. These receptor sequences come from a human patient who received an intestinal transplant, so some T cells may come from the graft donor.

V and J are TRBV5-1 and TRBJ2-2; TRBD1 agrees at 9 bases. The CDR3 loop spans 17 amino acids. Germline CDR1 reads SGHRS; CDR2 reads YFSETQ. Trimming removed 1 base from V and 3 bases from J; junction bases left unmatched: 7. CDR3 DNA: TGCGCCAGCAGCTTGCGGTCCGGGACAGGGCACACCGGGGAGCTGTTTTTT. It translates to CASSLRSGTGHTGELFF.

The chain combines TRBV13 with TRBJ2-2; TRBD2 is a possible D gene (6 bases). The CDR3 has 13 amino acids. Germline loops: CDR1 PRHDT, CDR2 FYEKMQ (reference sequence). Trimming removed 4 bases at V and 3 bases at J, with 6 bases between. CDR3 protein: CASSSGDTGELFF. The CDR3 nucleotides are TGTGCCAGCAGCTCGGGGGACACCGGGGAGCTGTTTTTT.

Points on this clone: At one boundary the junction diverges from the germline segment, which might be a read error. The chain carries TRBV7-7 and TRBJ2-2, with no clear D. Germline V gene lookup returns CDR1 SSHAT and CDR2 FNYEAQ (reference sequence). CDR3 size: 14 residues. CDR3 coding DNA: TGTGCTAGCAGCCTAGAGTCGAACACCGGGGAGCTGTTTTTT. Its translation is CASSLESNTGELFF.

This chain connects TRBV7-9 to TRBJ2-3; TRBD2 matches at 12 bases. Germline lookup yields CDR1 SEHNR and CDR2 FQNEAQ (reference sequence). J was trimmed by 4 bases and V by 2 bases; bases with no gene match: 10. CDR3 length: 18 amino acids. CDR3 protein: CASSLRLAGGPVADTQYF. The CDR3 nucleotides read TGTGCCAGCAGCTTAAGGCTAGCGGGAGGGCCGGTCGCAGATACGCAGTATTTT.

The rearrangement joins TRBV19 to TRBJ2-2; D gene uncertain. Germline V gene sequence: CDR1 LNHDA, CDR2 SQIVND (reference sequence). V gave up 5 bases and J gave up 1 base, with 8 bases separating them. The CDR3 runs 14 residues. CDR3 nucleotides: TGTGCCAGTAGTCGGGCCTTGAACACCGGGGAGCTGTTTTTT. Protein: CASSRALNTGELFF.

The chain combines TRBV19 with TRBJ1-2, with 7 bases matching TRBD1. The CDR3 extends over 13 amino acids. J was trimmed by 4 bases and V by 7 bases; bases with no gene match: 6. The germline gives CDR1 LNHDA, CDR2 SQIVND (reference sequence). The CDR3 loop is CASTAWDSYGYTF. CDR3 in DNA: TGTGCCAGTACCGCCTGGGACAGCTATGGCTACACCTTC.

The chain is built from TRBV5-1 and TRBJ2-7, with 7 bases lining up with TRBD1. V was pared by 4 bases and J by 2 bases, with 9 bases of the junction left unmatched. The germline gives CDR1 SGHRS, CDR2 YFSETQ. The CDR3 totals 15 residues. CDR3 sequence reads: CASSTGQEIPYEQYF. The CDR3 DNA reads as TGCGCCAGCAGCACCGGACAGGAGATACCCTACGAGCAGTACTTC.

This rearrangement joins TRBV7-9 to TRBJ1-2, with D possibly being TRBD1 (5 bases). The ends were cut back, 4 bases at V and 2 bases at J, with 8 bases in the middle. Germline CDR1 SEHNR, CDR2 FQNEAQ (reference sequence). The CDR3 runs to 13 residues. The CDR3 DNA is TGTGCCAGCAGCTGGGGGGAAAACTATGGCTACACCTTC. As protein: CASSWGENYGYTF.

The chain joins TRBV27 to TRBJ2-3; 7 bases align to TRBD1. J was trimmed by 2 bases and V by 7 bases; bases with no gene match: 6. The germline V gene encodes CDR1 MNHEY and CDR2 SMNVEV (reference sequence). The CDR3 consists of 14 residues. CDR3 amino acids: CASKTGRYTDTQYF. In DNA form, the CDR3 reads TGTGCCAGCAAGACAGGGAGATACACAGATACGCAGTATTTT.

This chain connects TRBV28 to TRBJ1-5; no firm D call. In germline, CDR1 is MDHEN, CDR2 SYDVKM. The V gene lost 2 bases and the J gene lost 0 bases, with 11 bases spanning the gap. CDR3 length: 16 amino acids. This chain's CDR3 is CASSLVSSYSNQPQHF. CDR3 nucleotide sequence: TGTGCCAGCAGTTTAGTGAGTTCCTATAGCAATCAGCCCCAGCATTTT.

The CDR3 is CASSSGTSGSSETQYF. DNA of the CDR3: TGTGCCAGCAGCTCCGGGACTAGCGGGAGCTCAGAGACCCAGTACTTC. This rearrangement joins TRBV7-9 to TRBJ2-5, with 14 bases aligning to TRBD2. Per germline, CDR1 SEHNR and CDR2 FQNEAQ (reference sequence). Trimming at V came to 4 bases and at J to 4 bases, leaving 5 bases not matched to a gene. The length of the CDR3 is 16 residues.

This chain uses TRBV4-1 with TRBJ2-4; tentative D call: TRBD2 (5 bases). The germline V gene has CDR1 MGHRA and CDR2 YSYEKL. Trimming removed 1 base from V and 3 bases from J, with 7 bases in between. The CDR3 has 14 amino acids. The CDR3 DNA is TGCGCCAGCAGCCAAGCGGGGATCAAAAACATTCAGTACTTC. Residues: CASSQAGIKNIQYF.

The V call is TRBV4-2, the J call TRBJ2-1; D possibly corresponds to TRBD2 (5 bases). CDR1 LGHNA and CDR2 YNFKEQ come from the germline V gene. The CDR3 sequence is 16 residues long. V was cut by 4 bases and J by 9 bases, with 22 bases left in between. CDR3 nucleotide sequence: TGTGCCAGCAGCCTCCTTGCTACTAGTTCCTTGAGTGAGCAGTTCTTC. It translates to CASSLLATSSLSEQFF.

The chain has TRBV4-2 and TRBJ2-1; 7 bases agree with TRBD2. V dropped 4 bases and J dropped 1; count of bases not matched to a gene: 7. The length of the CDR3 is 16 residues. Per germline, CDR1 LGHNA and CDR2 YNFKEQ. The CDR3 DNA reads TGTGCCAGCAGCCGCGGACTAGGACCTTCCTACAATGAGCAGTTCTTC. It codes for CASSRGLGPSYNEQFF.

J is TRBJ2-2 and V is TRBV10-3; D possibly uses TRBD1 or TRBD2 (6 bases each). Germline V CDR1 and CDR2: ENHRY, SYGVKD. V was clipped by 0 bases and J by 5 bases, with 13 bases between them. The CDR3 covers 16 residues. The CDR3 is CAISESLQGGTGELFF. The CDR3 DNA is TGTGCCATCAGTGAGTCGCTACAGGGAGGTACCGGGGAGCTGTTTTTT.

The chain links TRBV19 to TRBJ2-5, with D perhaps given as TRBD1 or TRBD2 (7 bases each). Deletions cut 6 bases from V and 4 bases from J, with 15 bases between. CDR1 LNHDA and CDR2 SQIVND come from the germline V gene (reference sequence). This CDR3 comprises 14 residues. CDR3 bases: TGTGCCAGTAGCAACCAGGGGGGGGGAGAGACCCAGTACTTC. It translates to CASSNQGGGETQYF.

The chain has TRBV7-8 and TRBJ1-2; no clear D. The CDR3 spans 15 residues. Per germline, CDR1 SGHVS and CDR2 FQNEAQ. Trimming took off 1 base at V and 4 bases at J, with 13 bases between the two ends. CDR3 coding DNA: TGTGCCAGCAGCTTAGTGGGAGGGAACGGCTATGGCTACACCTTC. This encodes CASSLVGGNGYGYTF.

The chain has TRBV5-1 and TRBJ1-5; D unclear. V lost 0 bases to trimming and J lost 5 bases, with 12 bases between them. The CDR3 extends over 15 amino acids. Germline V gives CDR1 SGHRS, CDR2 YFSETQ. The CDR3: CASSLDGSLYQPQHF. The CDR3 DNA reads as TGCGCCAGCAGCTTGGACGGCAGCCTTTATCAGCCCCAGCATTTT.

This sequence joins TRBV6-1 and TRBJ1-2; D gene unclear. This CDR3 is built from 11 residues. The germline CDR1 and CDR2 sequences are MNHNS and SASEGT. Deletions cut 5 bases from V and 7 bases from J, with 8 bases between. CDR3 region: CASSTVVGYTF. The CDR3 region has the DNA TGTGCCAGCAGTACTGTGGTTGGCTACACCTTC.

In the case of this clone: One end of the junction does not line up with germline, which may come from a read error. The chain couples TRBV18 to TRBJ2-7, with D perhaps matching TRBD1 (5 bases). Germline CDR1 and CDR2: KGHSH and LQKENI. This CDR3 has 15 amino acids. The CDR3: CASSPSGLPSYEQCF. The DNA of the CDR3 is TGTGCCAGCTCACCGTCAGGGCTCCCTTCCTACGAGCAGTGCTTC.

The CDR3: CASNPGSSYNEQFF. The CDR3 nucleotides are TGTGCCAGCAACCCCGGGAGCTCCTACAATGAGCAGTTCTTC. The chain links TRBV7-2 to TRBJ2-1; D perhaps matches TRBD2 (6 bases). Trimming shortened V by 7 bases and J by 0 bases, and 10 bases separated the two germline ends. This CDR3 contains 14 residues. CDR1 is SGHTA, CDR2 FQGNSA, per germline.